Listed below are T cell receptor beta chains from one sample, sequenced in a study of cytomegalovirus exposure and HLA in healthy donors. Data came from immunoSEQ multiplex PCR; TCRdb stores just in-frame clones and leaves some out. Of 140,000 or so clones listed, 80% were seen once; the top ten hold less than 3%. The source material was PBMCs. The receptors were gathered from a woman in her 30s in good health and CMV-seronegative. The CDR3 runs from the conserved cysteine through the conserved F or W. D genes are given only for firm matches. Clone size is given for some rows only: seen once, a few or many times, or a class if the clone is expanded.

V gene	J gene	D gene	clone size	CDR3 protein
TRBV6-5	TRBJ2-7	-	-	CASSSRGYEQYF
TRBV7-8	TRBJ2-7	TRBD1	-	CASSTNRGSGEQYF
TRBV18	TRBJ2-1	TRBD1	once	CASSRTQQGAYNEQFF
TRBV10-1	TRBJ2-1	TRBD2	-	CASSSSPGLAGNNEQFF
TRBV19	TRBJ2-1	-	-	CASRIPQGTTTGEQFF
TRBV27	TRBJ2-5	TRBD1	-	CASSYGTGQETQYF
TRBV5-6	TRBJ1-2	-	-	CASSPGGENYGYTF
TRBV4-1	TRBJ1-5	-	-	CASSQGVEQPQHF
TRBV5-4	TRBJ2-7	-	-	CASSDEVDRNAYEQYF
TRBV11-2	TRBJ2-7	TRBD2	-	CASSLGGGEQYF
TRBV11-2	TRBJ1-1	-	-	CASSFQGAEAFF
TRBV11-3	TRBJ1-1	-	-	CASSYRGETEAFF
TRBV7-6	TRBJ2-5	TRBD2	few	CASSPFSGGYQETQYF
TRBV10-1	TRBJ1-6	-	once	CASSESRGFRQPLHF
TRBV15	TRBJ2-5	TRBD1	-	CATSHPEGRGRETQYF
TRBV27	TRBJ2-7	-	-	CASSQGSSYEQYF
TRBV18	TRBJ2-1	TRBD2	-	CASSPRRGADEQFF
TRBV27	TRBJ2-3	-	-	CASSLQGGTDTQYF
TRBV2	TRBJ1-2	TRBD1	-	CASRNFRGQGYGYTF
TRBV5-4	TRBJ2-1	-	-	CASSLPRNEQFF
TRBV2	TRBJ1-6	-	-	CASSRTREDSPLHF
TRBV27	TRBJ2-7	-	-	CASSLEQDYGEQYF
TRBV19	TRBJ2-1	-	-	CASSSLESPNEQFF
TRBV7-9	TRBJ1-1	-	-	CASSLEWQGTEAFF
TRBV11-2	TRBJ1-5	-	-	CASSPSPDQPQHF
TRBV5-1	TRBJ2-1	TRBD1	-	CASSPTGSSYNEQFF
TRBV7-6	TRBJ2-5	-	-	CASSRAGGLEETQYF
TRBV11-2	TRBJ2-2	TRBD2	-	CASSLPIAGGPVFEELFF
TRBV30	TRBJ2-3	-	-	CAWSGGSTDTQYF
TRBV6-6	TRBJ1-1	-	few	CASSYGAINTEAFF
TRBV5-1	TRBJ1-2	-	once	CASSHSIQGPGDGYTF
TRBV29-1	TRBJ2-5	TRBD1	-	CSVGTGLGIETQYF
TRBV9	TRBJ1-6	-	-	CASSVTGTVNSPLHF
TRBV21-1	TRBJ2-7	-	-	CASSKVAGQDSYEQYF
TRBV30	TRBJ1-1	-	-	CAWSVREYTEAFF
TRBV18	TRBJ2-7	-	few	CASSLQGSSYEQYF
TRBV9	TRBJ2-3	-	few	CASSVVTVSTDTQYF
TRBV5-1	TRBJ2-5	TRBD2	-	CASSWGTSGPQETQYF
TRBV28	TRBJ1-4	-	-	CASSLLTRGEKLFF
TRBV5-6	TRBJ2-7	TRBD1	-	CASSLGDRGFSVYEQYF
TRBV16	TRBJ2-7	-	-	CASSPSGYEQYF
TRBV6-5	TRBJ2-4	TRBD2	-	CASSRGGADKNIQYF
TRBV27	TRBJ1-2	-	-	CASSFTDRGYGYTF
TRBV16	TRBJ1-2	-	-	CASSQAGDIYGYTF
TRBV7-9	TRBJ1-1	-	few	CASSRDTPEAFF
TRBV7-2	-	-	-	CASSMFPKGRGDYEQYF
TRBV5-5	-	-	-	CASSLPLRKYEQYF
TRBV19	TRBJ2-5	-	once	CASSFSSALQETQYF
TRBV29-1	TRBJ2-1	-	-	CSAVPYYNEQFF
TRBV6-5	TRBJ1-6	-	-	CASSYSRGLTSPLHF
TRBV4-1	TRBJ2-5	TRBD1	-	CASSQGPGTGFLVRETQYF
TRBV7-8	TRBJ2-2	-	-	CASSSGLFSTGELFF
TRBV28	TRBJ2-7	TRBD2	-	CASTPSGTYEQYF
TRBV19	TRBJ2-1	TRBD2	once	CASSIRGGGGAEQFF
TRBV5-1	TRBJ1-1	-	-	CASSRTPSNTEAFF